This entry features one T cell receptor (beta chain) sequence. Using immunoSEQ multiplex PCR, the repertoire was profiled, and TCRdb retains in-frame clones only, with some absent. The sample carries some 150,000 clones, about 88% recorded once. The source of the sample is a study of blood T cell repertoires in COVID-19. Study as a whole: Whether acute or convalescent, the COVID-19 samples came from the United States, Italy and Spain.

Recovered participants had two consecutive negative NP/OP PCR tests, healthcare professional clearance, or symptom resolution. J lost 1 base, V lost 8 bases, and 11 bases had no gene match. Looked up from germline, CDR1 is SGHVS and CDR2 is FQNEAQ. There are 15 residues in the CDR3. The genes are TRBV7-8 and TRBJ2-7, with 7 bases identical to TRBD2. The clonotype originates from a woman between 18 and 29 years old who had recovered from COVID-19. The material sequenced was PBMCs or T cells enriched from blood (not recorded which). The CDR3 spells CASHSGEGYSYEQYF. CDR3 in DNA: TGTGCCAGCCATAGTGGGGAGGGATATTCCTACGAGCAGTACTTC.